The 32 T cell receptor beta chains in this list originate from one sample, sequenced in a study of blood T cell repertoires in COVID-19. Data came from immunoSEQ multiplex PCR; TCRdb stores just in-frame clones and leaves some out. The data contain 150,000 to 200,000 clones, around nine tenths of them singletons. The sample consisted of peripheral blood. The receptors originated from a woman aged 18-30 years who had recovered from COVID-19.

This clone was recorded only once. This chain connects TRBV18 to TRBJ2-1; 8 bases match TRBD2. From germline, CDR1 is KGHSH and CDR2 LQKENI. The CDR3 runs to 13 residues. With V trimmed by 6 bases and J by 6 bases, 4 bases remained unmatched. The DNA of the CDR3 is TGTGCCAGCTCGACGGGAGGGTCCAATGAGCAGTTCTTC. Protein: CASSTGGSNEQFF.

V and J are TRBV19 and TRBJ2-5; 7 bases are shared with TRBD2. This CDR3 is 13 amino acids long. Trimming took 7 bases from V and 7 from J; bases not matched to a gene: 9. CDR1 LNHDA and CDR2 SQIVND come from the germline V gene (reference sequence). This CDR3 is CASKTPGGGTQYF. CDR3 nucleotide sequence: TGTGCCAGTAAGACGCCGGGGGGTGGGACCCAGTACTTC.

This rearrangement joins TRBV2 to TRBJ1-6; 7 bases align to TRBD1. V gave up 8 bases and J gave up 7 bases; unmatched junction bases: 8. Germline V gene lookup returns CDR1 SNHLY and CDR2 FYNNEI. The CDR3 consists of 14 residues. In DNA form, the CDR3 reads TGTGCCAGCGAACTCCCGGGACAGAATTCACCCCTCCACTTT. It translates to CASELPGQNSPLHF.

The chain carries TRBV11-3 and TRBJ1-1; D unresolved. The CDR3 covers 11 residues. Trimming shortened V by 4 bases and J by 4 bases, and 4 bases separated the two germline ends. Germline CDR1 reads SGHNT; CDR2 reads YENEEA. The CDR3 sequence: CASSSGTEAFF. The CDR3 region has the DNA TGTGCCAGCAGCTCAGGCACTGAAGCTTTCTTT.

This clone came up once. The chain combines TRBV15 with TRBJ1-4; 9 nucleotides align to TRBD1. V lost 8 bases to trimming and J lost 1 base; unmatched junction nucleotides: 5. Germline CDR1 LNHNV, CDR2 YYDKDF (reference sequence). CDR3 length: 15 residues. The CDR3 sequence is CATVPGQGTNEKLFF. The CDR3 region has the DNA TGTGCCACCGTCCCGGGACAGGGAACTAATGAAAAACTGTTTTTT.

This clone was seen just once. The chain has TRBV6-2 or TRBV6-3 and TRBJ2-7; a possible D gene is TRBD1 (7 bases). V gave up 0 bases and J gave up 1 base, with 13 bases separating them. The V gene's germline CDR1 is MNHEY and CDR2 SVGEGT. The CDR3 sequence is 16 residues long. The CDR3 DNA reads as TGTGCCAGCAGTTACTCGATCAGGGGGACTTCCTACGAGCAGTACGTC. Protein sequence: CASSYSIRGTSYEQYV.

In nucleotides, the CDR3 is TGTGCCACCAGCAGAGATTGGGGGGAAGGGGTTGGCTACACCTTC. Translated: CATSRDWGEGVGYTF. This chain connects TRBV15 to TRBJ1-2; TRBD1 is a possible D gene (5 bases). V lost 0 bases to trimming and J lost 7 bases, with 15 bases between them. The germline V gene encodes CDR1 LNHNV and CDR2 YYDKDF (reference sequence). The CDR3 is 15 amino acids.

The J gene is TRBJ1-5, the V gene TRBV6-2 or TRBV6-3; D call uncertain. V shed 4 bases and J shed 7 bases, with 11 bases lying between them. The CDR3 contains 13 residues. Germline V gene sequence: CDR1 MNHEY, CDR2 SVGEGT. CDR3 loop: CASSFMRNQPQHF. Here the CDR3 DNA reads TGTGCCAGCAGTTTTATGCGTAACCAGCCCCAGCATTTT.

This sequence joins TRBV9 and TRBJ1-4, with TRBD1 identical over 7 bases. V shed 0 bases, J shed 7 bases, and the junction held 9 bases outside the gene matches. This CDR3 comprises 16 residues. Germline V gene lookup returns CDR1 SGDLS and CDR2 YYNGEE. The CDR3 nucleotides are TGTGCCAGCAGCGTAGCTACGGGCCAGGGGGGTGAAAAACTGTTTTTT. Translation: CASSVATGQGGEKLFF.

This clone was seen a single time. Written as DNA, the CDR3 is TGTGCCAGCACCCCATCCCGGGGGGGATCTGTGGTGAACACTGAAGCTTTCTTT. Translating gives CASTPSRGGSVVNTEAFF. The chain is built from TRBV5-6 and TRBJ1-1; a possible D gene is TRBD1 (5 bases). This CDR3 is 18 amino acids long. The V end lost 6 bases, the J end lost 0 bases, and 24 bases lay between the germline ends. CDR1 and CDR2 (germline): SGHDT, YYEEEE.

J is TRBJ2-3 and V is TRBV6-5; TRBD2 matches at 7 bases. The CDR3 is 16 residues long. From germline, CDR1 is MNHEY and CDR2 SVGAGI. Unmatched junction bases numbered 8, after V lost 2 bases and J lost 3 bases. The DNA for the CDR3 is TGTGCCAGCAGTTACACGGCGGGAGCTAAGACAGATACGCAGTATTTT. It codes for CASSYTAGAKTDTQYF.

Written as DNA, the CDR3 is TGTGCCAGCAGCCCAGGCTCCGACTACAATGAGCAGTTCTTC. Translated, it gives CASSPGSDYNEQFF. The chain carries TRBV11-3 and TRBJ2-1; D unclear. Germline loops: CDR1 SGHNT, CDR2 YENEEA. V was cut by 5 bases and J by 3 bases, with 11 bases left in between. CDR3 length equals 14 residues.

This clone has just one count. The chain is built from TRBV6-5 and TRBJ1-6; D is uncertain. In germline, CDR1 is MNHEY, CDR2 SVGAGI. The CDR3 is 12 residues long. The V end lost 6 bases, the J end lost 7 bases, and 7 bases lay between the germline ends. CDR3 nucleotide sequence: TGTGCCAGCAGAGTCCTAAATTCACCCCTCCACTTT. Its translation: CASRVLNSPLHF.

The chain is built from TRBV19 and TRBJ1-1; TRBD1 matches at 7 bases. The junction had 10 bases not matched to a gene; V was cut back by 9 bases and J by 0 bases. This CDR3 region has 15 residues. CDR1 is LNHDA, CDR2 SQIVND, per germline (reference sequence). The CDR3 region is CASNKDRAMNTEAFF. CDR3 nucleotides: TGTGCCAGCAATAAAGACAGGGCCATGAACACTGAAGCTTTCTTT.

V and J are TRBV9 and TRBJ2-1, with 7 bases lining up with TRBD1. The CDR3 consists of 14 residues. Germline V gene lookup returns CDR1 SGDLS and CDR2 YYNGEE. The trim removed 2 bases at V and 4 bases at J, leaving 3 bases unmatched. CDR3 loop: CASSVGTAYNEQFF. The CDR3 coding sequence is TGTGCCAGCAGCGTCGGGACAGCTTACAATGAGCAGTTCTTC.

The chain uses TRBV6-6 and TRBJ2-7; unclear D gene. Germline loops: CDR1 MNHNY, CDR2 SVGAGI (reference sequence). The CDR3 runs to 13 residues. V was trimmed by 0 bases and J by 4 bases, leaving 7 bases between them. CDR3 residues: CASSYSREYEQYV. CDR3 bases: TGTGCCAGCAGTTACTCGAGAGAATACGAGCAGTACGTC.

The V and J genes are TRBV11-3 and TRBJ2-3; TRBD2 aligns across 8 bases. The germline V gene encodes CDR1 SGHNT and CDR2 YENEEA. V lost 5 bases and J lost 2; bases outside the gene matches: 3. This CDR3 comprises 14 residues. The DNA of the CDR3 is TGTGCCAGCAGCCGGGGGGGGTCCACAGATACGCAGTATTTT. Translated, it gives CASSRGGSTDTQYF.

V and J are TRBV5-1 and TRBJ2-5; D might be TRBD1 (7 bases). The CDR3 totals 14 residues. The V gene's germline CDR1 is SGHRS and CDR2 YFSETQ. V dropped 1 base and J dropped 4 bases, with 11 bases sitting between them. The CDR3 DNA is TGCGCCAGCAGCTTGCCAGGGGGAGGAGAGACCCAGTACTTC. This encodes CASSLPGGGETQYF.

The chain links TRBV7-9 to TRBJ2-7; TRBD1 matches at 7 bases. V lost 6 bases, J lost 0 bases, and 2 bases stayed unmatched. The germline CDR1 and CDR2 sequences are SEHNR and FQNEAQ (reference sequence). The CDR3 contains 13 residues. The CDR3 is CASSRDSSYEQYF. CDR3 DNA: TGTGCCAGCAGTCGGGACAGCTCCTACGAGCAGTACTTC.

The V gene is TRBV13, the J gene TRBJ2-6; the D is unclear. Deletions cut 5 bases from V and 0 bases from J, with 17 bases between. Per germline, CDR1 PRHDT and CDR2 FYEKMQ (reference sequence). This CDR3 contains 18 residues. CDR3 loop: CASSPLIAYSSGANVLTF. CDR3 nucleotides: TGTGCCAGCAGCCCCCTGATAGCCTATTCCTCTGGGGCCAACGTCCTGACTTTC.

V usage is TRBV7-9 and J usage is TRBJ2-1; 11 positions match TRBD2. V trimming: 9 bases; J trimming: 5 bases; junction bases outside the gene matches: 12. This CDR3 is 16 amino acids long. Germline CDR1 SEHNR, CDR2 FQNEAQ (reference sequence). CDR3 sequence: CARTINASGGNNEQFF. The CDR3 DNA sequence: TGTGCCAGGACGATAAACGCTAGCGGGGGGAACAATGAGCAGTTCTTC. Complete variable domain (other parts from reference TRBV7-9 and TRBJ2-1): DTGVSQNPRHKITKRGQNVTFRCDPISEHNRLYWYRQTLGQGPEFLTYFQNEAQLEKSRLLSDRFSAERPKGSFSTLEIQRTEQGDSAMYLCARTINASGGNNEQFFGPGTRLTVL.

This chain connects TRBV27 to TRBJ2-7, with D perhaps TRBD1 (6 bases). CDR3 length: 16 residues. V lost 4 bases, J lost 2 bases, and 18 bases lay in between. CDR1 is MNHEY and CDR2 is SMNVEV in the germline V gene (reference sequence). CDR3 DNA sequence: TGTGCCAGCAGTTCCACCTCCCTGACAGGCACCTACGAGCAGTACTTC. It yields the protein CASSSTSLTGTYEQYF.

Written as DNA, the CDR3 is TGTGCCAGCAGCTTGGATGTAGCGGGGGTTATCGCAGATACGCAGTATTTT. Encoded protein: CASSLDVAGVIADTQYF. The genes are TRBV5-6 and TRBJ2-3; TRBD2 agrees at 9 bases. Germline lookup yields CDR1 SGHDT and CDR2 YYEEEE. This CDR3 has 17 residues. The V gene end was trimmed by 0 bases and the J gene end by 4 bases; junction bases not matched to a gene: 9.

The chain is built from TRBV6-6 and TRBJ2-3, with TRBD2 matching over 8 bases. Germline CDR1 MNHNY, CDR2 SVGAGI (reference sequence). J was trimmed by 4 bases and V by 11 bases; bases with no gene match: 8. The CDR3 loop spans 13 amino acids. The CDR3 loop is CAVGGLGADTQYF. The DNA of the CDR3 is TGTGCCGTTGGGGGACTAGGGGCAGATACGCAGTATTTT.

The chain has TRBV5-1 and TRBJ2-3, with TRBD1 matching over 12 bases. This CDR3 contains 16 residues. V trimming: 2 bases; J trimming: 3 bases; junction bases outside the gene matches: 4. Per germline, CDR1 SGHRS and CDR2 YFSETQ. The CDR3 region has the DNA TGCGCCAGCAGCTTACCGGGACAGGGGGCAACAGATACGCAGTATTTT. It specifies CASSLPGQGATDTQYF.

This clone was detected a few times. The chain is built from TRBV4-1 and TRBJ1-2, with 7 bases identical to TRBD1. The J segment lost 8 bases and the V segment lost 4 bases, leaving 10 bases of the junction unmatched. Germline V gene sequence: CDR1 MGHRA, CDR2 YSYEKL. The CDR3 is 14 residues long. CDR3 protein: CASSPLGQPRGYTF. For the CDR3, the DNA is TGCGCCAGCAGCCCTTTGGGACAGCCGAGGGGCTACACCTTC.

The chain recombines TRBV5-1 with TRBJ2-3; TRBD1 aligns across 11 bases. With 4 bases clipped from V and 5 bases from J, the junction kept 15 bases outside the gene matches. The CDR3 length is 18 residues. Germline loops: CDR1 SGHRS, CDR2 YFSETQ. CDR3: CASSKDAGTGGPIDTQYF. The CDR3 bases are TGCGCCAGCAGCAAAGACGCCGGGACAGGGGGTCCAATAGATACGCAGTATTTT.

This chain uses TRBV5-4 with TRBJ2-6; a possible D gene is TRBD2 (5 bases). In germline, CDR1 is SGHNT, CDR2 YYREEE (reference sequence). The CDR3 is made up of 15 amino acids. V dropped 2 bases and J dropped 0 bases, with 6 bases sitting between them. The CDR3 region has the DNA TGTGCCAGCAGCTTAGGGAGCTCTGGGGCCAACGTCCTGACTTTC. It specifies CASSLGSSGANVLTF.

The rearrangement uses TRBV7-2 and TRBJ1-4; D gene unclear. Looked up from germline, CDR1 is SGHTA and CDR2 is FQGNSA. The CDR3 sequence is 14 residues long. With 5 bases removed from V and 5 bases from J, the gap between germline ends came to 12 bases. The CDR3 is CASSRSFANEKLFF. The CDR3 bases are TGTGCCAGCAGCAGGAGTTTTGCGAATGAAAAACTGTTTTTT. Based on the CDR3 plus reference TRBV7-2 and TRBJ1-4, the full variable domain is GAGVSQSPSNKVTEKGKDVELRCDPISGHTALYWYRQSLGQGLEFLIYFQGNSAPDKSGLPSDRFSAERTGGSVSTLTIQRTQQEDSAVYLCASSRSFANEKLFFGSGTQLSVL.

The V call is TRBV7-9, the J call TRBJ2-7, with D possibly TRBD1 on 5 matching bases. Looked up from germline, CDR1 is SEHNR and CDR2 is FQNEAQ (reference sequence). CDR3 length equals 13 residues. V was cut by 1 base and J by 11 bases, with 15 bases left in between. CDR3 protein: CASSLGPRAPEYV. The CDR3 DNA reads as TGTGCCAGCAGCTTAGGTCCCAGGGCTCCCGAGTACGTC.

The chain couples TRBV27 to TRBJ1-1; D not certain. The CDR3 contains 13 residues. Germline loops: CDR1 MNHEY, CDR2 SMNVEV (reference sequence). V shed 5 bases and J shed 1 base, with 8 bases lying between them. CDR3: CASSLWANTEAFF. The DNA of the CDR3 is TGTGCCAGCAGTCTCTGGGCGAACACTGAAGCTTTCTTT.

The rearrangement links TRBV28 to TRBJ1-2; 7 nucleotides agree with TRBD1. CDR1 MDHEN and CDR2 SYDVKM come from the germline V gene. The CDR3 totals 19 residues. V shed 2 bases and J 1 base; nucleotides not matched to a gene: 16. CDR3 DNA: TGTGCCAGCAGTTTAACGTTTTGGGGACAGACAATTTTTAACTATGGCTACACCTTC. Translating gives CASSLTFWGQTIFNYGYTF.